The clone carrying this T cell receptor beta chain was seen ten or more times. Its antigen is unknown. Germline V gives CDR1 LGHNA, CDR2 YNFKEQ. The CDR3 covers 20 residues. The V and J ends lost 2 bases and 4 bases, in that order; junction bases with no gene match: 21. This sample was taken from a study of regulatory T cells in long-lasting Graves disease. Background on the study: Freshly diagnosed Graves' patients had used antithyroid drugs for under 3 months.

TCR beta libraries were built with iRepertoire HTBI primers and Arm-PCR of CDR3 regions. TCRdb re-called the multiplex PCR reads with MiXCR, one entry per CDR3 protein. The data hold some 250,000 distinct CDR3 sequences, with around 20% observed a single time. This sample's time point: newly diagnosed GD, antithyroid drugs for less than 3 months. Extracted PBMC RNA gave rise to the TCR library. Study conclusions and caveats: TCR diversity was lower in persistent than newly diagnosed Graves' disease. TRBV28, TRBJ1-2 and TRBJ2-5 emerged as the favored segments in persistent disease. New patients shared some 970 public clonotypes, fewer than the approximately 2,500 shared by persistent patients.

Source: peripheral blood mononuclear cells (PBMCs), taken at new diagnosis, from a patient treated with antithyroid drugs. The clonotype was recovered from a female donor with Graves disease. This rearrangement joins TRBV4-2 to TRBJ2-7, with 9 nucleotides matching TRBD1. The CDR3 is CASSQLGQGSWGSGLYEQYF. In DNA, the CDR3 is TGTGCCAGCAGCCAATTAGGACAGGGGAGCTGGGGTAGCGGGCTTTACGAGCAGTACTTC.